The 27 T cell receptor beta chains presented below share a single source sample, sequenced in a study of vaccination effects on CD4 cells after COVID-19. The antigens these receptors bind are not known. Sequencing in the ViraFEST assay came after antigen-specific CD4+ T cells had been expanded with viral peptide pools, which were used to stimulate PBMC. Isolation of CD4+ T cells took place after 10 days of culture. In the vaccine recipients, nucleocapsid antibodies were negative and there was no prior SARS-CoV-2 infection. Measured with immunoSEQ multiplex PCR; TCRdb has only the in-frame clones, and not every one. The sample includes fewer than 25,000 clones, more than 70% of them seen just once. The material sequenced was CD4+ T cells from PBMCs cultured with HCoV-NL63 spike peptides, taken before COVID-19 vaccination. These receptors came from a human donor who received a COVID-19 vaccine.

This CDR3 reads CASLAAYEQYF. The CDR3 DNA follows: TGTGCCAGCCTAGCGGCCTACGAGCAGTACTTC. The rearrangement uses TRBV2 and TRBJ2-7; 7 bases agree with TRBD2. The J segment lost 2 bases and the V segment lost 8 bases, leaving 0 bases of the junction unmatched. CDR1 is SNHLY and CDR2 is FYNNEI in the germline V gene. The CDR3 covers 11 residues.

This clone was seen a few times. The V gene is TRBV18, the J gene TRBJ1-2; tentatively, D is TRBD1 (5 bases). CDR3 length: 15 residues. V lost 5 bases to trimming and J lost 4 bases, with 17 bases between them. The germline V gene encodes CDR1 KGHSH and CDR2 LQKENI. The CDR3 reads CASSEQEQPFYGYTF. The CDR3 nucleotides are TGTGCCAGCTCAGAACAGGAACAACCTTTCTATGGCTACACCTTC.

The chain links TRBV6-5 to TRBJ1-2; D uncertain. This CDR3 has 12 residues. Between the trimmed V and J ends, which lost 7 bases and 2 bases, there was a span of 8 bases. Germline V gene data show CDR1 as MNHEY and CDR2 as SVGAGI. The CDR3 bases are TGTGCCAGCACCCAGGTCAACTATGGCTACACCTTC. Amino acids: CASTQVNYGYTF.

The chain links TRBV19 to TRBJ2-1; TRBD2 aligns across 9 bases. Trimming at V came to 7 bases and at J to 4 bases, leaving 8 bases not matched to a gene. Germline V gene lookup returns CDR1 LNHDA and CDR2 SQIVND (reference sequence). The CDR3 sequence is 15 residues long. This CDR3 reads CASKRREGGYNEQFF. The CDR3 coding sequence is TGTGCCAGTAAACGGCGGGAGGGCGGTTACAATGAGCAGTTCTTC.

The chain employs TRBV7-2 and TRBJ2-1; 9 bases are a match to TRBD1. CDR1 is SGHTA and CDR2 is FQGNSA in the germline V gene. Unmatched junction bases numbered 2, after V lost 5 bases and J lost 0 bases. The CDR3 spans 15 residues. The CDR3 DNA is TGTGCCAGCAGCATGGACAGGGGCTCCTACAATGAGCAGTTCTTC. It codes for CASSMDRGSYNEQFF.

This clone was seen a few times. The rearrangement joins TRBV30 to TRBJ1-5; 7 bases align to TRBD1. V lost 1 base, J lost 3 bases, and 6 bases stayed unmatched. Germline CDR1 GTSNPN, CDR2 SVGIG (reference sequence). This CDR3 comprises 15 residues. CDR3 amino acids: CAWSEGTVLNQPQHF. DNA of the CDR3: TGTGCCTGGAGTGAGGGGACAGTCCTCAATCAGCCCCAGCATTTT.

CDR3 loop: CASSGTVNTEAFF. The CDR3, as DNA: TGCGCCAGCAGCGGGACAGTGAACACTGAAGCTTTCTTT. The rearrangement uses TRBV5-1 and TRBJ1-1, with TRBD1 matching 7 bases. V trimming: 4 bases; J trimming: 0 bases; junction bases outside the gene matches: 0. CDR1 and CDR2 (germline): SGHRS, YFSETQ. This CDR3 comprises 13 residues.

The rearrangement links TRBV18 to TRBJ2-1; D call uncertain. The CDR3 is 12 residues long. Trimming left V 2 bases short and J 10 bases short, with 9 bases between. CDR1 is KGHSH and CDR2 is LQKENI in the germline V gene. CDR3 residues: CASSPASYEQFF. CDR3 DNA sequence: TGTGCCAGCTCACCAGCTAGTTACGAGCAGTTCTTC.

The gene calls are TRBV12-5 and TRBJ2-1, with TRBD1 matching 11 bases. The V gene end was trimmed by 5 bases and the J gene end by 3 bases; junction bases not matched to a gene: 3. Germline-derived CDR1 and CDR2 are LGHNT and FRNRAP. The CDR3 contains 15 residues. CDR3 amino acids: CASGTGTGGYNEQFF. CDR3 nucleotides: TGTGCTAGTGGTACCGGGACAGGGGGCTACAATGAGCAGTTCTTC.

There are a few counts of this clone. The chain couples TRBV30 to TRBJ1-2, with 7 bases fitting TRBD1. The germline CDR1 and CDR2 sequences are GTSNPN and SVGIG (reference sequence). This CDR3 contains 12 residues. The V segment lost 4 bases and the J segment 8 bases; nucleotides outside the gene matches: 7. CDR3 amino acids: CAWKLTGSGYTF. The DNA of the CDR3 is TGTGCCTGGAAACTGACAGGGAGCGGCTACACCTTC. The full variable domain, completed using reference TRBV30 and TRBJ1-2, is SQTIHQWPATLVQPVGSPLSLECTVEGTSNPNLYWYRQAAGRGLQLLFYSVGIGQISSEVPQNLSASRPQDRQFILSSKKLLLSDSGFYLCAWKLTGSGYTFGSGTRLTVV.

This clone appeared a few times. The chain recombines TRBV5-1 with TRBJ2-5; a weak D match, TRBD2 (6 bases). V lost 5 bases to trimming and J lost 5 bases, with 16 bases between them. The CDR3 covers 14 residues. Germline CDR1 reads SGHRS; CDR2 reads YFSETQ. The CDR3 sequence: CASSSGLSGETQYF. In DNA, the CDR3 is TGCGCCAGCAGTAGCGGCCTTTCGGGGGAGACCCAGTACTTC.

The V gene is TRBV19, the J gene TRBJ2-5; D is possibly TRBD2 (6 bases). Trimming stripped 6 bases from V and 5 bases from J, with 16 bases between. Per the germline V gene, CDR1 is LNHDA and CDR2 is SQIVND (reference sequence). The CDR3 extends over 14 amino acids. CDR3 bases: TGTGCCAGTAGCGCCACGACTAGTTTGGAGACCCAGTACTTC. This encodes CASSATTSLETQYF.

For the CDR3, the DNA is TGTGCCAGCAGTCCAACTCAACTTACGAACAGGTTAGCTGAAGCTTTCTTT. It specifies CASSPTQLTNRLAEAFF. The rearrangement links TRBV6-6 to TRBJ1-1; tentative D call: TRBD1 (5 bases). Deletions cut 5 bases from V and 6 bases from J, with 25 bases between. Germline CDR1 reads MNHNY; CDR2 reads SVGAGI (reference sequence). The CDR3 is made up of 17 amino acids.

The rearrangement uses TRBV6-1 and TRBJ1-2; D remains unclear. Germline lookup yields CDR1 MNHNS and CDR2 SASEGT. The CDR3 totals 14 residues. V was clipped by 0 bases and J by 4 bases, with 9 bases between them. CDR3: CASSEAGFGYGYTF. CDR3 coding DNA: TGTGCCAGCAGTGAAGCAGGGTTCGGCTATGGCTACACCTTC.

V and J are TRBV6-4 and TRBJ2-2, with TRBD2 identical over 10 bases. The CDR3 sequence is 14 residues long. Germline lookup yields CDR1 MRHNA and CDR2 SNTAGT. Trimming at V came to 9 bases and at J to 6 bases, leaving 7 bases not matched to a gene. Written as DNA, the CDR3 is TGTGCCAGTCGCGGGACTAGCGAGTCCGGGGAGCTGTTTTTT. This codes for CASRGTSESGELFF.

The rearrangement links TRBV19 to TRBJ2-2; 9 nucleotides align to TRBD1. The trim removed 6 bases at V and 6 bases at J, leaving 2 bases unmatched. The CDR3 length is 13 residues. CDR1 is LNHDA and CDR2 is SQIVND in the germline V gene (reference sequence). The CDR3 nucleotides are TGTGCCAGTAGGGGACAGGGCCCCGGGGAGCTGTTTTTT. Protein sequence: CASRGQGPGELFF.

The V and J genes are TRBV7-2 and TRBJ2-5, with D possibly matching TRBD2 (7 bases). Germline V lookup: CDR1 SGHTA, CDR2 FQGNSA. Trimming stripped 3 bases from V and 3 bases from J, with 11 bases between. CDR3 length: 14 residues. The CDR3 sequence is CASSFGGGEETQYF. CDR3 coding DNA: TGTGCCAGCAGCTTCGGCGGGGGCGAAGAGACCCAGTACTTC.

About this clone: The DNA is left out, because the CDR3 cannot be placed on it with certainty; the CDR3 is given as TCRdb lists it. V is TRBV4-2 and J is TRBJ1-6; the D call TRBD1 from the table was never checked on the DNA. Counting both end residues, the CDR3 totals 17 amino acids. CDR1 and CDR2 (germline): LGHNA, YNFKEQ. The CDR3 sequence: CASSLSGPGTGGSPLHF.

This chain joins TRBV5-1 and TRBJ1-5; no reliable D call. Germline lookup yields CDR1 SGHRS and CDR2 YFSETQ. The CDR3 has 13 amino acids. The ends were cut back, 0 bases at V and 7 bases at J, with 8 bases in the middle. The DNA of the CDR3 is TGCGCCAGCAGCTTGGACATTGGGCAGCCCCAGCATTTT. It is translated as CASSLDIGQPQHF.

The chain links TRBV6-6 to TRBJ2-3; 10 bases are a match to TRBD2. Germline loops: CDR1 MNHNY, CDR2 SVGAGI (reference sequence). The J segment lost 3 bases and the V segment lost 6 bases, leaving 6 bases of the junction unmatched. The CDR3 length is 15 residues. The CDR3 loop is CASSHGLAETDTQYF. The CDR3 DNA reads as TGTGCCAGCAGCCACGGACTAGCGGAGACAGATACGCAGTATTTT.

J is TRBJ2-5 and V is TRBV5-4, with TRBD2 matching 8 bases. This CDR3 is 14 amino acids long. Germline assignment: CDR1 SGHNT and CDR2 YYREEE (reference sequence). The junction had 4 bases not matched to a gene; V was cut back by 1 base and J by 5 bases. CDR3 region: CASSLNSGKETQYF. The CDR3 nucleotides are TGTGCCAGCAGCTTGAATAGCGGGAAGGAGACCCAGTACTTC. The variable domain in full, with the rest retrieved from reference TRBV5-4 and TRBJ2-5, is ETGVTQSPTHLIKTRGQQVTLRCSSQSGHNTVSWYQQALGQGPQFIFQYYREEENGRGNFPPRFSGLQFPNYSSELNVNALELDDSALYLCASSLNSGKETQYFGPGTRLLVL.

This rearrangement joins TRBV18 to TRBJ1-6, with D maybe TRBD1 (5 bases). This CDR3 is built from 15 residues. Trimming removed 2 bases at V and 10 bases at J, with 15 bases between. Germline V CDR1 and CDR2: KGHSH, LQKENI. The CDR3 DNA sequence: TGTGCCAGCTCACCAGGTTCCAGGGATGTGTCACCCCTCCACTTT. Its protein product is CASSPGSRDVSPLHF.

The chain is built from TRBV3-1 (or the pseudogene TRBV3-2) and TRBJ2-7; 15 nucleotides agree with TRBD2. Germline V CDR1 and CDR2: LGHDT, YNNKEL (reference sequence). V shed 4 bases and J 6 bases; nucleotides not matched to a gene: 7. This CDR3 comprises 16 residues. This CDR3 reads CASSPGTGLAGGEQYF. As DNA, the CDR3 is TGTGCCAGCAGCCCCGGTACGGGACTAGCGGGGGGCGAGCAGTACTTC.

The chain joins TRBV18 to TRBJ1-4; maybe TRBD1 (5 bases). CDR1 KGHSH and CDR2 LQKENI come from the germline V gene. V was cut by 4 bases and J by 8 bases, with 14 bases left in between. The length of the CDR3 is 14 residues. The CDR3 sequence is CASSRGPLGEKLFF. The CDR3 nucleotides read TGTGCCAGCTCACGGGGACCCCTGGGGGAAAAACTGTTTTTT.

The CDR3 DNA sequence: TGTGCCAGCTCACTTATAGCGGGAGCACGGGCCGGGGAGCTGTTTTTT. Translating gives CASSLIAGARAGELFF. This chain connects TRBV18 to TRBJ2-2; 9 bases map to TRBD2. The V and J ends lost 4 bases and 6 bases, in that order; junction bases with no gene match: 9. Germline V lookup: CDR1 KGHSH, CDR2 LQKENI. The CDR3 is made up of 16 amino acids. The variable domain in full, with the rest retrieved from reference TRBV18 and TRBJ2-2, is NAGVMQNPRHLVRRRGQEARLRCSPMKGHSHVYWYRQLPEEGLKFMVYLQKENIIDESGMPKERFSAEFPKEGPSILRIQQVVRGDSAAYFCASSLIAGARAGELFFGEGSRLTVL.

By share of the sample, this clone is large. The rearrangement joins TRBV3-1 (or the pseudogene TRBV3-2) to TRBJ2-1, with no clear D. CDR3 length: 13 amino acids. Germline V lookup: CDR1 LGHDT, CDR2 YNNKEL (reference sequence). V lost 4 bases, J lost 12 bases, and 16 bases lay in between. The CDR3: CASSPDTSRWQFF. CDR3 DNA sequence: TGTGCCAGCAGCCCTGACACCTCCCGCTGGCAGTTCTTC.

The chain combines TRBV6-5 with TRBJ1-2; tentatively, D is TRBD1 (5 bases). Trimming stripped 8 bases from V and 0 bases from J, with 16 bases between. The CDR3 loop spans 15 amino acids. Germline assignment: CDR1 MNHEY and CDR2 SVGAGI. Here the CDR3 reads CASRSQGIANYGYTF. Here the CDR3 DNA reads TGTGCCAGCCGCTCGCAGGGAATAGCTAACTATGGCTACACCTTC.